These 32 T cell receptor beta chains originate from one sample sequenced in a study of T cell responses to AZD1222 COVID-19 vaccine. Repertoires were generated with immunoSEQ multiplex PCR, while TCRdb's copy carries only in-frame clones and drops some. The sample gives fewer than 200,000 clones, about 92% of which show up once; roughly 4% is in the top ten. This specimen consisted of peripheral blood, obtained 28 days after the second dose of the MenACWY control vaccine. Receptor source: an adult who received the MenACWY meningococcal vaccine as a control.

This clone was detected once. This chain connects TRBV5-5 to TRBJ1-2; possibly TRBD1 for D (5 bases). The CDR3 covers 13 residues. V shed 5 bases and J shed 8 bases, with 16 bases lying between them. The germline V gene encodes CDR1 SGHKS and CDR2 YYEKEE (reference sequence). In DNA, the CDR3 is TGTGCCAGCAGGCTCAGTGGGGCGGGCGGCTACACCTTC. It codes for CASRLSGAGGYTF.

The V call is TRBV3-1 (or the pseudogene TRBV3-2), the J call TRBJ2-1; possible D gene TRBD2, 5 bases. CDR1 and CDR2 from the germline V gene are LGHDT and YNNKEL (reference sequence). The CDR3 contains 13 residues. The V and J ends lost 4 bases and 6 bases respectively, with 10 bases between them. CDR3 nucleotides: TGTGCCAGCAGCCCCACTAGAACCAATGAGCAGTTCTTC. Amino acids: CASSPTRTNEQFF.

This chain links TRBV2 with TRBJ2-7; tentatively, D is TRBD1 (5 bases). This CDR3 region has 14 residues. V lost 2 bases and J lost 0, with 8 bases in between. Germline V gene data show CDR1 as SNHLY and CDR2 as FYNNEI. CDR3 sequence: CASSEIQGSYEQYF. In nucleotides, the CDR3 is TGTGCCAGCAGTGAAATTCAGGGCTCCTACGAGCAGTACTTC. The variable domain in full, completed from reference TRBV2 and TRBJ2-7, reads EPEVTQTPSHQVTQMGQEVILRCVPISNHLYFYWYRQILGQKVEFLVSFYNNEISEKSEIFDDQFSVERPDGSNFTLKIRSTKLEDSAMYFCASSEIQGSYEQYFGPGTRLTVT.

The chain couples TRBV10-3 to TRBJ1-1, with TRBD1 matching 10 bases. V shed 6 bases, J shed 10 bases, and the junction held 5 bases outside the gene matches. Germline V gene data show CDR1 as ENHRY and CDR2 as SYGVKD. The CDR3 spans 12 residues. CDR3 nucleotide sequence: TGTGCCATCAGGGACGACAGGGGGCGAGCTTTCTTT. It is translated as CAIRDDRGRAFF.

The chain joins TRBV25-1 to TRBJ2-1; D might be TRBD2 (6 bases). The CDR3 is made up of 18 amino acids. CDR1 is MGHDK and CDR2 is SYGVNS in the germline V gene. Trimming stripped 3 bases from V and 3 bases from J, with 21 bases between. The CDR3 reads CASSDPGSGLVDYNEQFF. The CDR3 DNA follows: TGTGCCAGCAGTGACCCGGGGAGCGGGCTAGTCGACTACAATGAGCAGTTCTTC.

The chain has TRBV2 and TRBJ2-1; D call uncertain. From germline, CDR1 is SNHLY and CDR2 FYNNEI. The CDR3 contains 17 residues. With 6 bases removed from V and 0 bases from J, the gap between germline ends came to 18 bases. This CDR3 is CASSQFGDKSSYNEQFF. The DNA for the CDR3 is TGTGCCAGCAGCCAGTTCGGAGACAAGAGCTCCTACAATGAGCAGTTCTTC.

This clone was seen once. This chain uses TRBV28 with TRBJ1-5, with TRBD1 as a possible D gene (5 bases). The length of the CDR3 is 16 residues. The V and J ends lost 7 bases and 4 bases respectively, with 20 bases between them. Germline V gene data show CDR1 as MDHEN and CDR2 as SYDVKM. CDR3 loop: CASNQGAIGSNQPQHF. CDR3 bases: TGTGCCAGCAACCAGGGCGCGATAGGATCTAATCAGCCCCAGCATTTT. The complete variable domain, with remaining parts taken from reference TRBV28 and TRBJ1-5, reads DVKVTQSSRYLVKRTGEKVFLECVQDMDHENMFWYRQDPGLGLRLIYFSYDVKMKEKGDIPEGYSVSREKKERFSLILESASTNQTSMYLCASNQGAIGSNQPQHFGDGTRLSIL.

The rearrangement uses TRBV15 and TRBJ2-4; D remains ambiguous. CDR1 is LNHNV and CDR2 is YYDKDF in the germline V gene (reference sequence). V was trimmed by 5 bases and J by 7 bases, leaving 21 bases between them. This CDR3 is built from 16 residues. The CDR3 region is CATSLTTGVTRNIQYF. The CDR3 DNA follows: TGTGCCACCAGCCTCACCACGGGTGTCACAAGGAACATTCAGTACTTC.

The CDR3 reads CASSLSDPPNTQYF. The CDR3, as DNA: TGTGCCAGCAGCTTATCCGATCCCCCAAATACGCAGTATTTT. The rearrangement uses TRBV9 and TRBJ2-3; D call uncertain. This CDR3 has 14 residues. Trimming took 4 bases from V and 7 from J, leaving 16 bases between them. Germline V gene data show CDR1 as SGDLS and CDR2 as YYNGEE.

This clone was found once. V is TRBV30 and J is TRBJ2-2; 8 nucleotides line up with TRBD2. Germline CDR1 and CDR2: GTSNPN and SVGIG (reference sequence). The CDR3 has 13 amino acids. Trimming cost V 8 bases and J 4 bases; bases outside gene matches: 6. As DNA, the CDR3 is TGTGCCAGCGGGGGCCGGACCACCGGGGAGCTGTTTTTT. Encoded protein: CASGGRTTGELFF.

V is TRBV24-1 and J is TRBJ1-5; possible D gene TRBD1, 5 bases. Germline CDR1 KGHDR, CDR2 SFDVKD. Trimming took off 11 bases at V and 10 bases at J, with 17 bases between the two ends. This CDR3 has 12 amino acids. CDR3 sequence: CASGTYGYPQHF. CDR3 nucleotide sequence: TGTGCCAGCGGGACTTACGGCTACCCCCAGCATTTT.

The rearrangement joins TRBV30 to TRBJ1-5; 7 bases match TRBD1. This CDR3 region has 15 residues. The V gene's germline CDR1 is GTSNPN and CDR2 SVGIG (reference sequence). V lost 3 bases, J lost 0 bases, and 5 bases stayed unmatched. CDR3 residues: CAWSSDRDSNQPQHF. As DNA, the CDR3 is TGTGCCTGGAGCTCAGACAGGGATAGCAATCAGCCCCAGCATTTT.

This chain uses TRBV19 with TRBJ2-2; D is possibly TRBD2 (6 bases). V lost 6 bases and J lost 1, with 15 bases in between. Germline V gives CDR1 LNHDA, CDR2 SQIVND (reference sequence). The CDR3 has 16 amino acids. The chain's CDR3 is CASRALGSGNTGELFF. The CDR3 bases are TGTGCCAGTAGAGCTCTCGGGAGTGGGAACACCGGGGAGCTGTTTTTT.

The genes are TRBV28 and TRBJ1-1; no clear D. The germline V gene has CDR1 MDHEN and CDR2 SYDVKM. This CDR3 contains 14 residues. The ends were cut back, 3 bases at V and 0 bases at J, with 8 bases in the middle. CDR3 nucleotides: TGTGCCAGCAGTTTCCCCCGGATGAACACTGAAGCTTTCTTT. Amino acids: CASSFPRMNTEAFF.

The chain carries TRBV6-4 and TRBJ1-1; D possibly corresponds to TRBD1 (6 bases). The V end lost 9 bases, the J end lost 2 bases, and 13 bases lay between the germline ends. This CDR3 is built from 13 residues. From germline, CDR1 is MRHNA and CDR2 SNTAGT. The CDR3 loop reads CASSRGGNTEAFF. DNA for the CDR3: TGTGCCAGTTCACGAGGGGGAAACACTGAAGCTTTCTTT.

The rearrangement joins TRBV9 to TRBJ1-6; D might be TRBD1 (5 bases). The germline gives CDR1 SGDLS, CDR2 YYNGEE. The CDR3 sequence is 18 residues long. V lost 0 bases, J lost 4 bases, and 17 bases lay in between. In nucleotides, the CDR3 is TGTGCCAGCAGCGTAGTCATCGGGGGACGGAAATATAATTCACCCCTCCACTTT. This encodes CASSVVIGGRKYNSPLHF.

V and J are TRBV7-2 and TRBJ2-2; no clear D. The CDR3 runs 14 residues. V was cut by 2 bases and J by 1 base, with 5 bases left in between. The germline gives CDR1 SGHTA, CDR2 FQGNSA. CDR3 amino acids: CASSLYRNTGELFF. CDR3 bases: TGTGCCAGCAGCTTATACAGGAACACCGGGGAGCTGTTTTTT.

This chain joins TRBV6-1 and TRBJ1-5; D remains ambiguous. This CDR3 has 13 amino acids. Germline CDR1 and CDR2: MNHNS and SASEGT. Trimming took 2 bases from V and 4 from J, leaving 6 bases between them. CDR3 loop: CASSEWRNQPQHF. DNA of the CDR3: TGTGCCAGCAGTGAATGGCGAAATCAGCCCCAGCATTTT.

This rearrangement joins TRBV3-1 (or the pseudogene TRBV3-2) to TRBJ2-1; the D gene could be TRBD1 or TRBD2 (5 bases each). Germline V gene lookup returns CDR1 LGHDT and CDR2 YNNKEL (reference sequence). The ends were cut back, 6 bases at V and 4 bases at J, with 25 bases in the middle. The CDR3 has 18 amino acids. The CDR3 DNA follows: TGTGCCAGCAGAGGGGACCGGCCCCAGCTAGACCAATACAATGAGCAGTTCTTC. It codes for CASRGDRPQLDQYNEQFF.

The chain carries TRBV23-1 and TRBJ2-7, with D perhaps TRBD2 (5 bases). TRBV23-1 is designated an ORF whose function remains uncertain. V lost 0 bases, J lost 2 bases, and 8 bases lay in between. This CDR3 is built from 14 residues. CDR3 DNA: TGCGCCAGCAGTCAATCCGGGATACCCTACGAGCAGTACTTC. Translation: CASSQSGIPYEQYF.

The chain employs TRBV3-1 (or the pseudogene TRBV3-2) and TRBJ2-7, with 9 bases aligning to TRBD1. J gave up 1 base and V 2 bases, and 15 bases lay outside the gene matches. This CDR3 is built from 19 residues. CDR1 LGHDT and CDR2 YNNKEL come from the germline V gene (reference sequence). The CDR3 reads CASSQRRQGDQPQSYEQYF. CDR3 sequence (DNA): TGTGCCAGCAGCCAACGTAGACAGGGGGACCAGCCACAATCCTACGAGCAGTACTTC.

The chain joins TRBV23-1 to TRBJ2-1; D unclear. TRBV23-1 is assigned to the ORF class and has an uncertain function. V was clipped by 0 bases and J by 2 bases, with 8 bases between them. This CDR3 contains 15 residues. CDR3 coding DNA: TGCGCCAGCAGTCAATCGTCACAAACCTACAATGAGCAGTTCTTC. It codes for CASSQSSQTYNEQFF.

The chain couples TRBV7-9 to TRBJ2-2; 9 nucleotides agree with TRBD2. The CDR3 runs to 16 residues. V trimming: 3 bases; J trimming: 3 bases; junction bases outside the gene matches: 5. CDR1 and CDR2 (germline): SEHNR, FQNEAQ (reference sequence). In DNA form, the CDR3 reads TGTGCCAGCAGCTTTAGCGGGAGAAGGGACACCGGGGAGCTGTTTTTT. Protein product: CASSFSGRRDTGELFF.

The chain is built from TRBV9 and TRBJ2-2; D is perhaps TRBD2 (5 bases). CDR1 and CDR2 (germline): SGDLS, YYNGEE. V dropped 2 bases and J dropped 1 base, with 15 bases sitting between them. The CDR3 covers 17 residues. CDR3 sequence: CASSVGPRAENTGELFF. The DNA for the CDR3 is TGTGCCAGCAGCGTGGGCCCGCGAGCGGAGAACACCGGGGAGCTGTTTTTT.

A few counts support this clone. V is TRBV9 and J is TRBJ2-5; tentative D call: TRBD1 (5 bases). Per the germline V gene, CDR1 is SGDLS and CDR2 is YYNGEE. V lost 0 bases and J lost 5, with 14 bases in between. The CDR3 extends over 15 amino acids. In DNA, the CDR3 is TGTGCCAGCAGCGTAGGAGGCAGGGCCGGGGAGACCCAGTACTTC. The encoded protein is CASSVGGRAGETQYF.

The genes are TRBV27 and TRBJ2-3; D call uncertain. This CDR3 is built from 12 residues. Looked up from germline, CDR1 is MNHEY and CDR2 is SMNVEV (reference sequence). The V and J ends lost 2 bases and 4 bases respectively, with 4 bases between them. The CDR3 loop reads CASSLRADTQYF. CDR3 bases: TGTGCCAGCAGTTTAAGAGCAGATACGCAGTATTTT.

The J gene is TRBJ2-3, the V gene TRBV7-2, with 7 bases identical to TRBD1. CDR1 is SGHTA, CDR2 FQGNSA, per germline. CDR3 size: 14 residues. With 7 bases clipped from V and 2 bases from J, the junction kept 6 bases outside the gene matches. The CDR3 loop reads CASTPGQTTDTQYF. In nucleotides, the CDR3 is TGTGCCAGCACCCCGGGACAGACCACAGATACGCAGTATTTT.

The V gene is TRBV18, the J gene TRBJ2-1; 10 bases match TRBD2. V shed 3 bases and J 6 bases; nucleotides not matched to a gene: 2. CDR3 size: 14 residues. Germline values: CDR1 KGHSH, CDR2 LQKENI. The CDR3: CASSPSGRGNEQFF. As DNA, the CDR3 is TGTGCCAGCTCACCCAGCGGGAGGGGCAATGAGCAGTTCTTC. Supplemented by reference TRBV18 and TRBJ2-1, the full variable domain reads NAGVMQNPRHLVRRRGQEARLRCSPMKGHSHVYWYRQLPEEGLKFMVYLQKENIIDESGMPKERFSAEFPKEGPSILRIQQVVRGDSAAYFCASSPSGRGNEQFFGPGTRLTVL.

The chain links TRBV23-1 to TRBJ1-3; possible D gene TRBD1, 5 bases. TRBV23-1 is recorded as an ORF, its role being uncertain. The V gene lost 7 bases and the J gene lost 1 base, with 14 bases spanning the gap. CDR3 length equals 15 residues. The CDR3 reads CASTGGSPSGNTIYF. The CDR3 DNA is TGCGCCAGCACCGGGGGGTCCCCTTCTGGAAACACCATATATTTT.

This sequence joins TRBV6-5 and TRBJ2-2; D call uncertain. The length of the CDR3 is 15 residues. Germline V gives CDR1 MNHEY, CDR2 SVGAGI. Trimming took off 7 bases at V and 5 bases at J, with 17 bases between the two ends. The CDR3 DNA sequence: TGTGCCAGCACCAAAGAGTTGGGCTGGACCGGGGAGCTGTTTTTT. Encoded protein: CASTKELGWTGELFF.

The gene calls are TRBV29-1 and TRBJ2-7, with D possibly being TRBD2 (6 bases). The CDR3 is made up of 12 amino acids. V lost 5 bases, J lost 6 bases, and 14 bases lay in between. Germline CDR1 reads SQVTM; CDR2 reads ANQGSEA. In nucleotides, the CDR3 is TGCAGCGTTACCCACGCGGGGCGCGAGCAGTACTTC. Translating gives CSVTHAGREQYF.

This clone appeared once. The chain has TRBV7-2 and TRBJ1-6, with TRBD1 identical over 7 bases. V trimming: 2 bases; J trimming: 6 bases; junction bases outside the gene matches: 4. Germline V gene data show CDR1 as SGHTA and CDR2 as FQGNSA. This CDR3 has 15 residues. CDR3 residues: CASSLLQGVNSPLHF. CDR3 bases: TGTGCCAGCAGCTTATTGCAGGGGGTTAATTCACCCCTCCACTTT.